This T cell receptor beta chain was recorded in a study of graft-versus-host responses after intestinal transplantation. Study context: Recipients received multivisceral, liver-intestinal, or isolated intestinal transplants.

Assay: immunoSEQ multiplex PCR; the TCRdb copy retains only in-frame clones and omits some. This table holds some 110,000 clones, about 92% found once. V was clipped by 5 bases and J by 5 bases, with 9 bases between them. The CDR3 sequence is 13 residues long. Per germline, CDR1 SEHNR and CDR2 FQNEAQ (reference sequence). This clone was detected only once. The target antigen is unknown. This clonotype originated in a human donor who was the organ donor for an intestinal transplant. V usage is TRBV7-9 and J usage is TRBJ2-2; D uncertain. The material was unstimulated CD8+ T cells sorted from spleen or lymph node cells, obtained before transplant. CDR3 sequence (DNA): TGTGCCAGCAGCCCAACCGGGACCGGGGAGCTGTTTTTT. The encoded protein is CASSPTGTGELFF. Supplemented by reference TRBV7-9 and TRBJ2-2, the full variable domain reads DTGVSQNPRHKITKRGQNVTFRCDPISEHNRLYWYRQTLGQGPEFLTYFQNEAQLEKSRLLSDRFSAERPKGSFSTLEIQRTEQGDSAMYLCASSPTGTGELFFGEGSRLTVL.